These 29 T cell receptor beta chains were sequenced from one sample in a study of response to subunit inactivated influenza vaccine. TCRdb redid the calling of the RT-PCR reads with MiXCR, one entry per CDR3 protein. The sample lists about 620,000 distinct CDR3 sequences, approximately 11% occurring once. This same sample was also taken into another study, of T cells expressing NK-cell markers. That report notes: With UMIs, 5'RACE template switching was used to make TCR beta cDNA.

Sequencing was performed on PBMCs from blood, taken on the day of vaccination. The receptors originated from a man between 45 and 60 years old who received an inactivated influenza vaccine.

The rearrangement links TRBV29-1 to TRBJ2-1; 10 bases are a match to TRBD2. There are 15 residues in the CDR3. Germline assignment: CDR1 SQVTM and CDR2 ANQGSEA. The trim removed 0 bases at V and 2 bases at J, leaving 1 base unmatched. CDR3 DNA: TGCAGCGTTGAAGATAGCGGGGGGCCCTACAATGAGCAGTTCTTC. Its protein is CSVEDSGGPYNEQFF.

This clonotype was seen more than once but under ten times. The rearrangement joins TRBV6-1 to TRBJ2-2, with D tentatively TRBD1 or TRBD2 (6 bases each). Trimming took off 11 bases at V and 6 bases at J, with 16 bases between the two ends. Germline V lookup: CDR1 MNHNS, CDR2 SASEGT. The CDR3 is made up of 13 amino acids. CDR3 bases: TGTGCCGCAAGGGGGGCAATTTCCGGGGAGCTGTTTTTT. This sequence encodes CAARGAISGELFF.

This rearrangement joins TRBV12-3 or TRBV12-4 to TRBJ1-4; 9 nucleotides match TRBD1. V shed 6 bases and J 5 bases; nucleotides not matched to a gene: 4. The CDR3 consists of 14 residues. CDR3 in amino acids: CASSRGTGNEKLFF. CDR3 coding DNA: TGTGCCAGCAGCCGTGGGACAGGGAATGAAAAACTGTTTTTT.

The chain carries TRBV7-8 and TRBJ2-7; D is undetermined. The ends were cut back, 6 bases at V and 6 bases at J, with 15 bases in the middle. Germline CDR1 reads SGHVS; CDR2 reads FQNEAQ. The CDR3 covers 13 residues. The CDR3 here is CASSRTGLAEQYF. CDR3 nucleotides: TGTGCCAGCAGTCGAACGGGTTTAGCCGAGCAGTACTTC.

The chain joins TRBV7-2 to TRBJ1-2; TRBD1 aligns across 12 bases. This CDR3 region has 14 residues. V gave up 4 bases and J gave up 8 bases; unmatched junction bases: 5. The germline gives CDR1 SGHTA, CDR2 FQGNSA. The CDR3 loop is CASSSLGQGAGYTF. CDR3 nucleotides: TGTGCCAGCAGCTCCCTGGGACAGGGGGCAGGCTACACCTTC.

This chain connects TRBV10-3 to TRBJ2-7; D not certain. CDR1 and CDR2 from the germline V gene are ENHRY and SYGVKD. V lost 11 bases and J lost 0, with 8 bases in between. This CDR3 region has 11 residues. CDR3 nucleotides: TGTGCCTCGAGGACCTCCTACGAGCAGTACTTC. Translation gives CASRTSYEQYF.

This chain's CDR3 is CASSRFRVNEQFF. CDR3 nucleotides: TGTGCCAGCAGCCGATTCAGGGTCAATGAGCAGTTCTTC. The J gene is TRBJ2-1, the V gene TRBV7-9; perhaps TRBD1 as D (5 bases). Germline assignment: CDR1 SEHNR and CDR2 FQNEAQ (reference sequence). Trimming removed 5 bases at V and 6 bases at J, with 11 bases between. The CDR3 consists of 13 residues.

The sample holds one count of this clonotype. The J gene is TRBJ2-7, the V gene TRBV7-8; D unclear. The CDR3 has 12 amino acids. Germline V lookup: CDR1 SGHVS, CDR2 FQNEAQ. V was pared by 0 bases and J by 5 bases, with 5 bases between. CDR3 protein: CASSLADDEQYF. In DNA form, the CDR3 reads TGTGCCAGCAGCTTAGCGGACGACGAGCAGTACTTC.

This clonotype was counted many times. The chain recombines TRBV12-3 or TRBV12-4 with TRBJ2-2; no definite D call. Trimming took 1 base from V and 2 from J, leaving 14 bases between them. The CDR3 is 17 residues long. This CDR3 reads CASSLGTGTLNTGELFF. The CDR3 nucleotides read TGTGCCAGCAGTTTAGGTACCGGCACTCTAAACACCGGGGAGCTGTTTTTT.

V gene TRBV9 combines with J gene TRBJ2-2, with 10 bases identical to TRBD1. J was trimmed by 5 bases and V by 0 bases; bases with no gene match: 7. Germline CDR1 is SGDLS and CDR2 is YYNGEE. The CDR3 covers 17 residues. The CDR3 nucleotides are TGTGCCAGCAGCGTAGGGGGACAGGGGAGTCGGACCGGGGAGCTGTTTTTT. It yields the protein CASSVGGQGSRTGELFF. The variable domain in full, completed from reference TRBV9 and TRBJ2-2, reads DSGVTQTPKHLITATGQRVTLRCSPRSGDLSVYWYQQSLDQGLQFLIQYYNGEERAKGNILERFSAQQFPDLHSELNLSSLELGDSALYFCASSVGGQGSRTGELFFGEGSRLTVL.

This clonotype was found a few times. The chain employs TRBV20-1 and TRBJ2-7; D is unresolved. Trimming removed 5 bases from V and 0 bases from J, with 8 bases in between. The CDR3 totals 12 residues. Germline assignment: CDR1 DFQATT and CDR2 SNEGSKA (reference sequence). The CDR3 region is CSAYRNSYEQYF. CDR3 coding DNA: TGCAGTGCTTATAGGAACTCCTACGAGCAGTACTTC.

This clonotype was detected ten times or more. The chain is built from TRBV7-6 and TRBJ2-5; 9 bases map to TRBD2. V dropped 5 bases and J dropped 5; count of bases not matched to a gene: 6. The CDR3 length is 14 residues. CDR1 and CDR2 (germline): SGHVS, FNYEAQ. The CDR3 region is CASSVSGGGETQYF. Written as DNA, the CDR3 is TGTGCCAGCAGCGTTAGCGGGGGAGGTGAGACCCAGTACTTC.

This clonotype came up a few times. V gene TRBV20-1 combines with J gene TRBJ1-4; perhaps TRBD1 as D (5 bases). Between the trimmed V and J ends, which lost 2 bases and 0 bases, there was a span of 10 bases. Germline-derived CDR1 and CDR2 are DFQATT and SNEGSKA (reference sequence). The CDR3 has 15 residues. The CDR3 region has the DNA TGCAGTGCTAGATCTGCGGGGGCAACTAATGAAAAACTGTTTTTT. Protein sequence: CSARSAGATNEKLFF.

V gene TRBV6-2 or TRBV6-3 combines with J gene TRBJ1-2; 8 nucleotides line up with TRBD1. Germline loops: CDR1 MNHEY, CDR2 SVGEGT. V trimming: 6 bases; J trimming: 14 bases; junction bases outside the gene matches: 8. This CDR3 spans 11 amino acids. CDR3 sequence (DNA): TGTGCCAGCAGACAGGGGGAAAGAGTTACCTTC. Protein sequence: CASRQGERVTF.

This clonotype was picked up a small number of times. J is TRBJ2-5 and V is TRBV2; 13 bases line up with TRBD2. V trimming: 9 bases; J trimming: 0 bases; junction bases outside the gene matches: 10. The CDR3 totals 17 residues. Germline loops: CDR1 SNHLY, CDR2 FYNNEI. CDR3 protein: CASFRTSGSSNQETQYF. The CDR3 DNA follows: TGTGCCAGTTTCAGGACTAGCGGGAGTTCGAACCAAGAGACCCAGTACTTC.

This clonotype has only a few counts. The J gene is TRBJ2-7, the V gene TRBV12-3 or TRBV12-4; D tentatively fits TRBD1 or TRBD2 (7 bases each). The germline V and J ends were trimmed by 6 bases and 3 bases, with 15 bases remaining between them. The CDR3 sequence is 14 residues long. The CDR3 here is CASSYQGGVYEQYF. CDR3 coding DNA: TGTGCCAGCAGCTATCAGGGGGGGGTCTACGAGCAGTACTTC.

CDR3 sequence reads: CASSRDSYLAKNIQYF. CDR3 sequence (DNA): TGTGCCAGCAGCCGGGACTCCTACCTAGCCAAAAACATTCAGTACTTC. This chain connects TRBV28 to TRBJ2-4, with a possible D match to TRBD2 (6 bases). With 6 bases removed from V and 0 bases from J, the gap between germline ends came to 15 bases. This CDR3 contains 16 residues. Germline V lookup: CDR1 MDHEN, CDR2 SYDVKM.

This clonotype has only a few counts. CDR3 protein: CASSFETKFNEQFF. The CDR3 DNA follows: TGTGCCAGCAGTTTTGAGACAAAGTTCAATGAGCAGTTCTTC. J is TRBJ2-1 and V is TRBV12-3 or TRBV12-4; D unresolved. Trimming shortened V by 3 bases and J by 6 bases, and 12 bases separated the two germline ends. The CDR3 length is 14 residues.

Only a few counts were recorded for this clonotype. This chain uses TRBV18 with TRBJ2-5; no reliable D call. Germline lookup yields CDR1 KGHSH and CDR2 LQKENI. The ends were cut back, 7 bases at V and 1 base at J, with 10 bases in the middle. The CDR3 is 13 residues long. The CDR3 loop is CASFYGTQETQYF. CDR3 in DNA: TGTGCCAGCTTTTACGGAACCCAAGAGACCCAGTACTTC.

The table lists this clonotype with a few counts. This chain connects TRBV20-1 to TRBJ2-3; D is unresolved. CDR3 size: 15 residues. Trimming shortened V by 1 base and J by 1 base, and 12 bases separated the two germline ends. Germline-derived CDR1 and CDR2 are DFQATT and SNEGSKA (reference sequence). CDR3 loop: CSARVSGSRTDTQYF. The CDR3 DNA is TGCAGTGCTAGAGTCAGTGGGTCCCGCACAGATACGCAGTATTTT.

This rearrangement joins TRBV4-1 to TRBJ2-1; TRBD1 matches 7 bases. This CDR3 comprises 15 residues. Germline V CDR1 and CDR2: MGHRA, YSYEKL. V was pared by 5 bases and J by 0 bases, with 4 bases of the junction left unmatched. CDR3 DNA sequence: TGCGCCAGCAGCTCGAGGGACAGCTCCTACAATGAGCAGTTCTTC. This encodes CASSSRDSSYNEQFF.

This clonotype showed up just a few times. The chain links TRBV20-1 to TRBJ2-7, with no clear D. This CDR3 is 12 amino acids long. V was pared by 3 bases and J by 3 bases, with 9 bases between. Germline V gene sequence: CDR1 DFQATT, CDR2 SNEGSKA (reference sequence). The CDR3 coding sequence is TGCAGTGCTAGCGCAGACAACTACGAGCAGTACTTC. Amino acid sequence: CSASADNYEQYF.

The chain uses TRBV5-1 and TRBJ2-7, with 9 bases lining up with TRBD2. Germline V gene data show CDR1 as SGHRS and CDR2 as YFSETQ. The V segment lost 0 bases and the J segment 3 bases; nucleotides outside the gene matches: 7. The CDR3 covers 16 residues. CDR3 in amino acids: CASSLDHSGRGYEQYF. CDR3 nucleotide sequence: TGCGCCAGCAGCTTGGATCATAGCGGGAGAGGCTACGAGCAGTACTTC.

The CDR3 sequence is CSARDYRGKYTEAFF. The CDR3 bases are TGCAGTGCTAGAGATTACAGGGGGAAGTACACTGAAGCTTTCTTT. The V call is TRBV20-1, the J call TRBJ1-1; 8 nucleotides align to TRBD1. V gave up 0 bases and J gave up 3 bases; unmatched junction bases: 6. The CDR3 covers 15 residues. CDR1 and CDR2 from the germline V gene are DFQATT and SNEGSKA (reference sequence).

This clonotype was seen at least ten times. The chain employs TRBV10-3 and TRBJ2-1; 7 nucleotides match TRBD2. Germline V gene lookup returns CDR1 ENHRY and CDR2 SYGVKD. The V segment lost 5 bases and the J segment 12 bases; nucleotides outside the gene matches: 7. CDR3 length equals 12 residues. As DNA, the CDR3 is TGTGCCATCAGTACAACTAGCGTAGTGCAGTTCTTC. Protein: CAISTTSVVQFF.

This chain links TRBV7-9 with TRBJ2-5; 11 bases are a match to TRBD1. In germline, CDR1 is SEHNR, CDR2 FQNEAQ (reference sequence). This CDR3 has 16 amino acids. V shed 2 bases and J 5 bases; nucleotides not matched to a gene: 7. CDR3 sequence (DNA): TGTGCCAGCAGCTTAATAAGGACAGGGGGCGGCGAGACCCAGTACTTC. Translating gives CASSLIRTGGGETQYF.

This clonotype was counted between two and nine times. The chain employs TRBV11-2 and TRBJ1-6, with D maybe TRBD1 (6 bases). The V end lost 0 bases, the J end lost 2 bases, and 17 bases lay between the germline ends. The CDR3 consists of 19 residues. Germline V gene sequence: CDR1 SGHAT, CDR2 FQNNGV. CDR3 protein: CASSLEVWGRGTYNSPLHF. CDR3 sequence (DNA): TGTGCCAGCAGCTTAGAGGTCTGGGGGCGTGGGACCTATAATTCACCCCTCCACTTT.

This rearrangement joins TRBV7-2 to TRBJ1-1, with no clear D. V was clipped by 2 bases and J by 0 bases, with 16 bases between them. Germline V gene data show CDR1 as SGHTA and CDR2 as FQGNSA. The CDR3 spans 17 residues. The CDR3 region is CASSLNVPILMNTEAFF. Written as DNA, the CDR3 is TGTGCCAGCAGCTTAAATGTACCGATATTGATGAACACTGAAGCTTTCTTT.

The rearrangement links TRBV28 to TRBJ2-1, with D unresolved. Per the germline V gene, CDR1 is MDHEN and CDR2 is SYDVKM. V lost 5 bases and J lost 6, with 11 bases in between. The CDR3 has 13 residues. In DNA, the CDR3 is TGTGCCAGCAGTCGCATCCCGGGCAATGAGCAGTTCTTC. This translates into CASSRIPGNEQFF.